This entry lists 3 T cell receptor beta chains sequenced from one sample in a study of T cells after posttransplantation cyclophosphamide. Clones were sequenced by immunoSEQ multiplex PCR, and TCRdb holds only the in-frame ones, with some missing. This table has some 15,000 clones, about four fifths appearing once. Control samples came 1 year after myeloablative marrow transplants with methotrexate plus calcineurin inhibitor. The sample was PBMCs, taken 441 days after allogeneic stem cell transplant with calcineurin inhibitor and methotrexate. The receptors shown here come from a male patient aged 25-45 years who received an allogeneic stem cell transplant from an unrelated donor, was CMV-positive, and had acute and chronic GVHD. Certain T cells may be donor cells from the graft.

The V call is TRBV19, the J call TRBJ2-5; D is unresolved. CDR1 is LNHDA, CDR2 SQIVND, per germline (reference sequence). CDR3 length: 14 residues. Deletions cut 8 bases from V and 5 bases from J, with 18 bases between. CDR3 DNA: TGTGCCAGTTCAAAATCAGGTTGGGCCGAGACCCAGTACTTC. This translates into CASSKSGWAETQYF.

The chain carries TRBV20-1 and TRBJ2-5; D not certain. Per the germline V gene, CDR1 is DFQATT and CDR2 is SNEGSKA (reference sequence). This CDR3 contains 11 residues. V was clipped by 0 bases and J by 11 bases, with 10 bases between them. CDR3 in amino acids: CSARDLAEQYF. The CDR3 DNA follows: TGCAGTGCTAGAGATCTGGCGGAGCAGTACTTC.

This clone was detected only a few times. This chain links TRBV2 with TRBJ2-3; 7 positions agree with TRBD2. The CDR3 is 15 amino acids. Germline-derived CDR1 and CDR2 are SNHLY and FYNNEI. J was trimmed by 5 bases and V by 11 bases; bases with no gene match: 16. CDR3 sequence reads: CAGLFLGEGLDTQYF. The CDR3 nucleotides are TGTGCCGGCCTTTTCCTAGGGGAGGGATTAGATACGCAGTATTTT. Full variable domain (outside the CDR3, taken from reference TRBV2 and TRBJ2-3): EPEVTQTPSHQVTQMGQEVILRCVPISNHLYFYWYRQILGQKVEFLVSFYNNEISEKSEIFDDQFSVERPDGSNFTLKIRSTKLEDSAMYFCAGLFLGEGLDTQYFGPGTRLTVL.